This TCR beta chain is from a study of sequential checkpoint blockade in melanoma. Study-wide context: Arm A got nivolumab then ipilimumab; arm B the reverse, 1:1. Each arm's sequence ended with maintenance nivolumab.

CDR1 SGDLS and CDR2 YYNGEE come from the germline V gene. With 3 bases removed from V and 6 bases from J, the gap between germline ends came to 15 bases. The CDR3 sequence is 14 residues long. Treatment described: randomized to nivolumab then ipilimumab (arm A) or the reverse (arm B). None of the patients previously received DNA-damaging chemotherapy. PBMC sorting kept live CD3+CD8+ cells without CD19 or CD56. Data came from immunoSEQ multiplex PCR; TCRdb stores just in-frame clones and leaves some out. This sample has about 17,000 clones, with nearly 80% found just once. The origin of this receptor is a human donor with melanoma. This chain uses TRBV9 with TRBJ1-2, with a possible D match to TRBD1 (5 bases). The source was CD8+ T cells sorted from blood (inferred from file names), collected from a patient given nivolumab and ipilimumab in sequence. CDR3 coding DNA: TGTGCCAGCAGCGCCTCGGAGGGGAGGGATGGCTACACCTTC. Translated: CASSASEGRDGYTF.